These 32 T cell receptor beta chains were sequenced from one sample in a study of blood T cell repertoires in COVID-19. Assay: immunoSEQ multiplex PCR; the TCRdb copy retains only in-frame clones and omits some. The repertoire holds some 290,000 clones, with approximately 90% as singletons. Source material: peripheral blood. These receptors were obtained from a young man with active or convalescent COVID-19.

The chain joins TRBV7-3 to TRBJ1-2, with 9 bases that match TRBD1. This CDR3 spans 14 amino acids. The V and J ends lost 4 bases and 7 bases, in that order; junction bases with no gene match: 7. Germline CDR1 and CDR2: SGHTA and FQGTGA. This CDR3 reads CASSYWTGASGYTF. CDR3 coding DNA: TGTGCCAGCAGCTACTGGACAGGGGCAAGTGGCTACACCTTC.

V gene TRBV7-9 combines with J gene TRBJ1-3; 7 positions agree with TRBD1. CDR1 and CDR2 from the germline V gene are SEHNR and FQNEAQ (reference sequence). V was pared by 5 bases and J by 1 base, with 2 bases of the junction left unmatched. The CDR3 runs 14 residues. The CDR3 region has the DNA TGTGCCAGCAGCCCGGACAGGTCTGGAAACACCATATATTTT. It specifies CASSPDRSGNTIYF.

The CDR3 bases are TGTGCCAGCAGCGGAGCGGGACAGGCGAAGGACGAAAAACTGTTTTTT. It yields the protein CASSGAGQAKDEKLFF. J is TRBJ1-4 and V is TRBV5-8, with 8 bases matching TRBD1. The CDR3 extends over 16 amino acids. V lost 4 bases, J lost 8 bases, and 13 bases stayed unmatched. CDR1 SGHTS and CDR2 YDEGEE come from the germline V gene. Complete variable domain (other parts from reference TRBV5-8 and TRBJ1-4): EAGVTQSPTHLIKTRGQQATLRCSPISGHTSVYWYQQALGLGLQFLLWYDEGEERNRGNFPPRFSGRQFPNYSSELNVNALELEDSALYLCASSGAGQAKDEKLFFGSGTQLSVL.

The chain recombines TRBV2 with TRBJ2-3; D is undetermined. The CDR3 totals 11 residues. Germline CDR1 SNHLY, CDR2 FYNNEI. V lost 10 bases, J lost 5 bases, and 10 bases lay in between. The CDR3 DNA reads as TGTGCCACCCCGCGTAGAGATACGCAGTATTTT. This encodes CATPRRDTQYF.

This chain uses TRBV5-1 with TRBJ1-5, with TRBD1 identical over 7 bases. There are 15 residues in the CDR3. V dropped 7 bases and J dropped 4; count of bases not matched to a gene: 11. Germline CDR1 reads SGHRS; CDR2 reads YFSETQ. As DNA, the CDR3 is TGCGCCAGCTCTCCGAGCGTGGGACAGAATCAGCCCCAGCATTTT. Its protein is CASSPSVGQNQPQHF.

This chain joins TRBV5-1 and TRBJ2-1; tentative D call: TRBD1 (5 bases). Trimming shortened V by 4 bases and J by 7 bases, and 12 bases separated the two germline ends. Germline V gives CDR1 SGHRS, CDR2 YFSETQ. The length of the CDR3 is 13 residues. The CDR3 sequence: CASSTRTQNEQFF. DNA of the CDR3: TGCGCCAGCAGCACTCGGACACAGAATGAGCAGTTCTTC.

The rearrangement links TRBV5-1 to TRBJ2-5; 7 positions agree with TRBD1. Germline trimming cut 7 bases from V and 1 base from J; bases unmatched to any gene: 10. CDR1 SGHRS and CDR2 YFSETQ come from the germline V gene. The CDR3 runs to 15 residues. CDR3 coding DNA: TGCGCCAGCGGGTTACAGGGGCTCGTCCAAGAGACCCAGTACTTC. Amino acid sequence: CASGLQGLVQETQYF.

This sequence joins TRBV11-1 and TRBJ1-2, with TRBD1 as a possible D gene (6 bases). Germline CDR1 SGHAT, CDR2 FQDESV (reference sequence). The CDR3 consists of 14 residues. Trimming cost V 5 bases and J 4 bases, with 14 bases left between them. CDR3 DNA: TGTGCCAGCAGCCTCTGGGGGGGCACCTATGGCTACACCTTC. Protein: CASSLWGGTYGYTF.

The V call is TRBV5-4, the J call TRBJ2-7, with D unresolved. The CDR3 consists of 16 residues. Trimming stripped 4 bases from V and 0 bases from J, with 17 bases between. Germline assignment: CDR1 SGHNT and CDR2 YYREEE (reference sequence). The CDR3 region has the DNA TGTGCCAGCAGCCCCGTTCCGCGGATGAGCTCCTACGAGCAGTACTTC. It specifies CASSPVPRMSSYEQYF.

As DNA, the CDR3 is TGTGCCAGCAGTTTGGAGGGGACTTTCGGCTACACCTTC. Translated: CASSLEGTFGYTF. The rearrangement joins TRBV27 to TRBJ1-2; a weak D match, TRBD1 (5 bases). CDR3 size: 13 residues. The germline gives CDR1 MNHEY, CDR2 SMNVEV (reference sequence). Trimming left V 3 bases short and J 8 bases short, with 13 bases between.

The chain employs TRBV10-1 and TRBJ2-2; possible D gene TRBD1, 6 bases. The CDR3 contains 15 residues. Germline CDR1 and CDR2: WNHNN and SYGVQD (reference sequence). The V end was cut by 4 bases, the J end by 6 bases, with 15 bases between. The CDR3 spells CASSGTGTSAGELFF. Written as DNA, the CDR3 is TGCGCCAGCAGTGGAACAGGGACGTCGGCCGGGGAGCTGTTTTTT.

This sequence joins TRBV30 and TRBJ1-1; the D gene is possibly TRBD1 (5 bases). The V end was cut by 4 bases, the J end by 7 bases, with 13 bases between. This CDR3 spans 12 amino acids. In germline, CDR1 is GTSNPN, CDR2 SVGIG (reference sequence). The CDR3 is CAWTAGGFEAFF. The DNA for the CDR3 is TGTGCCTGGACCGCCGGGGGGTTTGAAGCTTTCTTT.

The CDR3, as DNA: TGCGCCAGCAGCTCCCCGGGACAATCCTACGAGCAGTACTTC. It yields the protein CASSSPGQSYEQYF. The V call is TRBV4-1, the J call TRBJ2-7, with a weak D call TRBD1 (6 bases). There are 14 residues in the CDR3. Germline lookup yields CDR1 MGHRA and CDR2 YSYEKL. V dropped 5 bases and J dropped 1 base, with 12 bases sitting between them.

The chain couples TRBV10-2 to TRBJ2-7; D remains unclear. Germline V CDR1 and CDR2: WSHSY, SAAADI. The CDR3 runs to 11 residues. Trimming stripped 3 bases from V and 7 bases from J, with 7 bases between. CDR3 coding DNA: TGCGCCAGCAGTGATGGCTGGGAGCAGTACTTC. Translated: CASSDGWEQYF.

The rearrangement joins TRBV9 to TRBJ2-1; 9 nucleotides match TRBD2. Germline V gene sequence: CDR1 SGDLS, CDR2 YYNGEE. The CDR3 has 15 amino acids. J lost 8 bases, V lost 0 bases, and 6 bases had no gene match. CDR3 loop: CASSVGGSGSDEQFF. The CDR3 coding sequence is TGTGCCAGCAGCGTAGGGGGTAGCGGGAGCGATGAGCAGTTCTTC.

V gene TRBV10-3 combines with J gene TRBJ2-3, with 8 bases identical to TRBD1. Losses at the gene ends were 4 bases for V and 2 bases for J; bases not matched to a gene: 14. The V gene's germline CDR1 is ENHRY and CDR2 SYGVKD. The CDR3 extends over 18 amino acids. The CDR3 nucleotides are TGTGCCATCAGTGGACTGCCCGGGACAGGTCCTTTCACAGATACGCAGTATTTT. Residues: CAISGLPGTGPFTDTQYF.

The V and J genes are TRBV14 and TRBJ2-5; D is uncertain. V gave up 0 bases and J gave up 4 bases, with 6 bases separating them. Germline lookup yields CDR1 SGHDN and CDR2 FVKESK. The CDR3 covers 13 residues. CDR3 nucleotide sequence: TGTGCCAGCAGCCAAGATCCTCGAGAGACCCAGTACTTC. Protein product: CASSQDPRETQYF.

This chain's CDR3 is CASSRTGTGDRDTQYF. The DNA of the CDR3 is TGTGCCAGCAGTCGTACCGGGACAGGGGACCGGGATACGCAGTATTTT. V is TRBV14 and J is TRBJ2-3; the match to TRBD1 covers 10 bases. The CDR3 covers 16 residues. Germline values: CDR1 SGHDN, CDR2 FVKESK. The V gene end was trimmed by 6 bases and the J gene end by 6 bases; junction bases not matched to a gene: 12.

V and J are TRBV10-3 and TRBJ2-7, with D uncertain. This CDR3 spans 12 amino acids. V was trimmed by 10 bases and J by 5 bases, leaving 15 bases between them. CDR1 ENHRY and CDR2 SYGVKD come from the germline V gene. The CDR3: CANRGLEDEQYF. CDR3 in DNA: TGTGCCAACCGTGGTCTAGAGGACGAGCAGTACTTC.

This clone was detected only a few times. This chain joins TRBV6-4 and TRBJ2-1; 8 positions match TRBD1. Germline V gene data show CDR1 as MRHNA and CDR2 as SNTAGT. The CDR3 is 14 amino acids. V gave up 4 bases and J gave up 5 bases; unmatched junction bases: 4. The CDR3 is CASSGSQGDNEQFF. The CDR3 DNA reads TGTGCCAGCAGTGGTTCACAGGGGGACAATGAGCAGTTCTTC.

The rearrangement uses TRBV30 and TRBJ1-6; D is unclear. CDR3 size: 15 residues. Germline CDR1 is GTSNPN and CDR2 is SVGIG (reference sequence). Between the trimmed V and J ends, which lost 0 bases and 1 base, there was a span of 7 bases. CDR3: CAWSVPRSYNSPLHF. Written as DNA, the CDR3 is TGTGCCTGGAGTGTACCCAGATCCTATAATTCACCCCTCCACTTT.

The CDR3 bases are TGTGCCAGCAGCTTCCTACTTAGCGGGAGCACAGATACGCAGTATTTT. Protein product: CASSFLLSGSTDTQYF. The gene calls are TRBV7-9 and TRBJ2-3, with 7 bases fitting TRBD2. Per germline, CDR1 SEHNR and CDR2 FQNEAQ (reference sequence). Unmatched junction bases numbered 6, after V lost 3 bases and J lost 0 bases. This CDR3 region has 16 residues.

The V gene is TRBV6-5, the J gene TRBJ2-5; 7 nucleotides match TRBD2. The CDR3 runs to 13 residues. The germline V gene has CDR1 MNHEY and CDR2 SVGAGI. Germline trimming cut 10 bases from V and 5 bases from J; bases unmatched to any gene: 10. The CDR3, as DNA: TGTGCCACCGGTGGGGGGGTCTGGGAGACCCAGTACTTC. Amino acids: CATGGGVWETQYF.

In this sample, this clone turned up once. V is TRBV6-5 and J is TRBJ1-4; D perhaps matches TRBD1 (6 bases). V gave up 2 bases and J gave up 5 bases, with 6 bases separating them. From germline, CDR1 is MNHEY and CDR2 SVGAGI. This CDR3 region has 13 residues. The CDR3 bases are TGTGCCAGCAGTTACGGACAGAATGAAAAACTGTTTTTT. As protein: CASSYGQNEKLFF.

The chain uses TRBV5-1 and TRBJ2-3, with D maybe TRBD2 (5 bases). The V end was cut by 7 bases, the J end by 4 bases, with 10 bases between. Germline CDR1 SGHRS, CDR2 YFSETQ. The CDR3 is 12 residues long. The CDR3 sequence: CASGSGADTQYF. DNA for the CDR3: TGCGCCAGCGGGTCCGGGGCAGATACGCAGTATTTT.

This chain connects TRBV18 to TRBJ2-1, with TRBD2 identical over 10 bases. The CDR3 consists of 15 residues. The V and J ends lost 3 bases and 6 bases, in that order; junction bases with no gene match: 5. Germline values: CDR1 KGHSH, CDR2 LQKENI. The CDR3 DNA sequence: TGTGCCAGCTCACCCACTAGCGGGGTTGGCAATGAGCAGTTCTTC. It encodes CASSPTSGVGNEQFF.

This clone appeared once. The chain links TRBV5-5 to TRBJ1-2, with D unresolved. V was pared by 1 base and J by 5 bases, with 9 bases between. Germline V gene sequence: CDR1 SGHKS, CDR2 YYEKEE (reference sequence). CDR3 length: 13 residues. The CDR3 DNA follows: TGTGCCAGCAGCTTGCCAGGATTTTATGGCTACACCTTC. Amino acids: CASSLPGFYGYTF.

This chain links TRBV4-2 with TRBJ1-5; D perhaps matches TRBD1 (5 bases). Germline V gene lookup returns CDR1 LGHNA and CDR2 YNFKEQ. The CDR3 totals 16 residues. The V and J ends lost 0 bases and 1 base respectively, with 10 bases between them. The CDR3 DNA reads as TGTGCCAGCAGCCAAGATGTGGGGCCCAGCAATCAGCCCCAGCATTTT. Translating gives CASSQDVGPSNQPQHF.

The chain joins TRBV30 to TRBJ1-2; 8 bases align to TRBD1. The junction had 5 bases not matched to a gene; V was cut back by 7 bases and J by 4 bases. This CDR3 is built from 12 residues. Germline assignment: CDR1 GTSNPN and CDR2 SVGIG (reference sequence). The CDR3 protein is CASYQGAYGYTF. CDR3 DNA sequence: TGTGCCTCTTATCAGGGGGCCTATGGCTACACCTTC.

This rearrangement joins TRBV6-5 to TRBJ1-2; D perhaps matches TRBD1 (5 bases). The CDR3 runs to 16 residues. V was pared by 2 bases and J by 5 bases, with 18 bases between. Germline V CDR1 and CDR2: MNHEY, SVGAGI. The CDR3 here is CASSYTPVTEKYGYTF. In nucleotides, the CDR3 is TGTGCCAGCAGTTACACCCCGGTGACAGAGAAATATGGCTACACCTTC.

V usage is TRBV7-9 and J usage is TRBJ1-2; D call uncertain. Germline values: CDR1 SEHNR, CDR2 FQNEAQ (reference sequence). Between the trimmed V and J ends, which lost 10 bases and 5 bases, there was a span of 26 bases. The CDR3 runs to 16 residues. CDR3 amino acids: CATPQEGLPSHYGYTF. In nucleotides, the CDR3 is TGTGCCACCCCGCAAGAAGGACTCCCATCCCATTATGGCTACACCTTC.

This clone was recorded many times. The rearrangement joins TRBV29-1 to TRBJ2-1; 13 nucleotides match TRBD2. J gave up 15 bases and V 7 bases, and 9 bases lay outside the gene matches. The CDR3 totals 12 residues. CDR1 and CDR2 from the germline V gene are SQVTM and ANQGSEA. CDR3 coding DNA: TGCAGCGCCGGGACTAGCGGGGCCCTACTGTTCTTC. Translating it yields CSAGTSGALLFF.